The sequence of this T cell receptor (beta chain) was determined in a study of identical twins. Study observations and caveats: For monozygotic twins, models underestimated out-of-frame TCR alpha sharing. For out-of-frame alpha sequences shared by twins, low generation probability was in excess. Partly confounded zero-insertion analyses could result from invariant MAIT and iNKT cells.

In TCRdb, the 5' RACE reads were re-called with MiXCR into one record per CDR3 protein. The sample consists of 1.5 million or so distinct CDR3 sequences, around a third of them appearing once. Note on this clonotype: The antigen remains unidentified.

V lost 5 bases to trimming and J lost 4 bases, with 11 bases between them. The CDR3 sequence is 13 residues long. The chain employs TRBV12-3 or TRBV12-4 and TRBJ1-1; a possible D gene is TRBD1 (6 bases). The sequencing sample was made of cord blood. The receptor was isolated from a newborn girl in good health. CDR3 coding DNA: TGTGCCAGCAGTCCAGGGGTGAGCACTGAAGCTTTCTTT. It codes for CASSPGVSTEAFF.